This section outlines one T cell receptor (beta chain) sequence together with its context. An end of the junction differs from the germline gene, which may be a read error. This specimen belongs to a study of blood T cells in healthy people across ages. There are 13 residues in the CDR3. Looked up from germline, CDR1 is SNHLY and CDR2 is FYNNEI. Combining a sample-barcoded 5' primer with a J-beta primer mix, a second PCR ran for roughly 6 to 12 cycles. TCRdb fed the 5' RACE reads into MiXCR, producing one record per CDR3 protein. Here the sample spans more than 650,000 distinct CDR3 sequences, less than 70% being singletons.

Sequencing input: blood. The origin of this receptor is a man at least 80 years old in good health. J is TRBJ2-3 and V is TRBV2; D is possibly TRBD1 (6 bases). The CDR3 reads CAGSPRDIDTQYF. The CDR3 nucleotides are TGTGCCGGCAGTCCCCGGGACATAGATACGCAGTATTTT.